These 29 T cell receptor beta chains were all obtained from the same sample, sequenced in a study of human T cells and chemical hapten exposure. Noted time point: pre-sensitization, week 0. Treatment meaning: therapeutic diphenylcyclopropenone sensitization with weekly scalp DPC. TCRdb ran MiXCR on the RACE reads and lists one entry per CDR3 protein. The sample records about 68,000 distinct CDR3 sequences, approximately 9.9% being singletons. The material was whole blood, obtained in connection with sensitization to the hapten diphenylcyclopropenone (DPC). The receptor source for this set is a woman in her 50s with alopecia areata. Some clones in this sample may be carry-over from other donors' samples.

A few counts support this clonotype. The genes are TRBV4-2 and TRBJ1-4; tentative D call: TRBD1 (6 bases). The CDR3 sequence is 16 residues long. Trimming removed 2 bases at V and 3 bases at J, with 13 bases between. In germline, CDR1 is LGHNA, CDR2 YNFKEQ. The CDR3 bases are TGTGCCAGCAGCCAATACTGGGGGGCGCCTAATGAAAAACTGTTTTTT. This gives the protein CASSQYWGAPNEKLFF.

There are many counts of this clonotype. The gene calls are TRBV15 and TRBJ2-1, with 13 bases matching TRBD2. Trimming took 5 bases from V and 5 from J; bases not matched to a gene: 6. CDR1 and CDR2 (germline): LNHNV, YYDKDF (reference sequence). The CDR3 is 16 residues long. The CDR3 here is CATSRGTSGEDNEQFF. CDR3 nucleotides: TGTGCCACCAGCCGAGGGACTAGCGGGGAGGACAATGAGCAGTTCTTC. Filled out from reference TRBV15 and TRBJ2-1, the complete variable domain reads DAMVIQNPRYQVTQFGKPVTLSCSQTLNHNVMYWYQQKSSQAPKLLFHYYDKDFNNEADTPDNFQSRRPNTSFCFLDIRSPGLGDTAMYLCATSRGTSGEDNEQFFGPGTRLTVL.

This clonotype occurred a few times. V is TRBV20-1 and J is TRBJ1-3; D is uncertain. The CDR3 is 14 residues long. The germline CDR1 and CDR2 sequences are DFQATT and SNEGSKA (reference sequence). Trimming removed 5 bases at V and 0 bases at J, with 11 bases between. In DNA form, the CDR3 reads TGCAGTGCTCCTCGATACTCCTCTGGAAACACCATATATTTT. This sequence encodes CSAPRYSSGNTIYF.

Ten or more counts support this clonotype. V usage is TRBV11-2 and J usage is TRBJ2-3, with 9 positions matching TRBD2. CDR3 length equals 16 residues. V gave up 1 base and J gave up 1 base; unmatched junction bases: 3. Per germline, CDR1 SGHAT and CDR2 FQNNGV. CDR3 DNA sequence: TGTGCCAGCAGCTTAGTCGCGGGAGGGGGCACAGATACGCAGTATTTT. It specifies CASSLVAGGGTDTQYF.

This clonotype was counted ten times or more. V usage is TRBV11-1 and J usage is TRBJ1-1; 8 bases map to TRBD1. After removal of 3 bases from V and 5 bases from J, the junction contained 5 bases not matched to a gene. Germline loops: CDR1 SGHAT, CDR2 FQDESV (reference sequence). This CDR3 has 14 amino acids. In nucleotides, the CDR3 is TGTGCCAGCAGCTTCGGGACAGGTCGGACTGAAGCTTTCTTT. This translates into CASSFGTGRTEAFF.

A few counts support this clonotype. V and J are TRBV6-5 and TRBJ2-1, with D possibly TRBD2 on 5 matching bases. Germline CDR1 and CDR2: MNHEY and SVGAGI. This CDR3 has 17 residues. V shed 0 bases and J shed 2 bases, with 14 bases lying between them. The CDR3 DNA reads TGTGCCAGCAGTTACTCGAGCGTCACTAGGACCTACAATGAGCAGTTCTTC. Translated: CASSYSSVTRTYNEQFF.

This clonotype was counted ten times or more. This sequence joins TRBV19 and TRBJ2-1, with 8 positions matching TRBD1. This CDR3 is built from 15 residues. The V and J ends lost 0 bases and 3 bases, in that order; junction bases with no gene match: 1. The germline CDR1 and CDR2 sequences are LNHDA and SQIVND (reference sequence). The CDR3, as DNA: TGTGCCAGTAGTATAGACAGGGGGCTCTACAATGAGCAGTTCTTC. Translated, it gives CASSIDRGLYNEQFF.

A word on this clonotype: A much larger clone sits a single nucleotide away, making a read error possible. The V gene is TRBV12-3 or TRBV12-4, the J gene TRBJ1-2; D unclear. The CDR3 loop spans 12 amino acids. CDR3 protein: CASSLSNYGYIF. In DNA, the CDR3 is TGTGCCAGCAGTTTAAGTAACTATGGCTACATCTTC.

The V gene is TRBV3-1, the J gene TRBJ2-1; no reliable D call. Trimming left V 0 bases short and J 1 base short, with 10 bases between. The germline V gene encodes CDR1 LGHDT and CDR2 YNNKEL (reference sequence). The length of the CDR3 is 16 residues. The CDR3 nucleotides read TGTGCCAGCAGCCAAGAGGGCAGCCCGTCCTACAATGAGCAGTTCTTC. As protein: CASSQEGSPSYNEQFF.

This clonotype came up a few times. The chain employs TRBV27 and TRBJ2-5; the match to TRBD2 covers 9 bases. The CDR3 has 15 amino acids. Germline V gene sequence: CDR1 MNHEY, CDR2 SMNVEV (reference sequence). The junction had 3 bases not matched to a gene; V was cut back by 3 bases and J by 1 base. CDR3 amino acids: CASSLLAGPQETQYF. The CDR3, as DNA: TGTGCCAGCAGTTTGCTAGCGGGGCCCCAAGAGACCCAGTACTTC.

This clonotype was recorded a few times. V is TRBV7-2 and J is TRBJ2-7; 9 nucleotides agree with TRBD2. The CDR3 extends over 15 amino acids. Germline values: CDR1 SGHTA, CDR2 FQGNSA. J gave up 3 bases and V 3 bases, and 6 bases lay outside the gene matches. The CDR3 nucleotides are TGTGCCAGCAGCTTTGAGGTACTAGCGGGCTACGAGCAGTACTTC. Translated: CASSFEVLAGYEQYF. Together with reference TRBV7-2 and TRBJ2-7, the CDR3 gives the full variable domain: GAGVSQSPSNKVTEKGKDVELRCDPISGHTALYWYRQSLGQGLEFLIYFQGNSAPDKSGLPSDRFSAERTGGSVSTLTIQRTQQEDSAVYLCASSFEVLAGYEQYFGPGTRLTVT.

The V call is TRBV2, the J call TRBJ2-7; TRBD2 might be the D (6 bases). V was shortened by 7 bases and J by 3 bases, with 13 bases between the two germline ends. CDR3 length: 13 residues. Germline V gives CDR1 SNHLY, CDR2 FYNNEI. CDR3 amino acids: CASNLQGLYEQYF. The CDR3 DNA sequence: TGTGCCAGCAACCTCCAGGGACTCTACGAGCAGTACTTC.

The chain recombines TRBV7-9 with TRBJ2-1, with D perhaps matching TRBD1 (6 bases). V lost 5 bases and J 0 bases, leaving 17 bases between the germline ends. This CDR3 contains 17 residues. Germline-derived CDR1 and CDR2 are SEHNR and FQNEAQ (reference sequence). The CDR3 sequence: CASSRQRTGSSYNEQFF. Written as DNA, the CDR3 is TGTGCCAGCAGCCGACAACGAACAGGGAGCTCCTACAATGAGCAGTTCTTC.

The CDR3 sequence is CASGRGYGYTF. Written as DNA, the CDR3 is TGTGCCAGCGGACGTGGCTATGGCTACACCTTC. The chain joins TRBV28 to TRBJ1-2, with D unresolved. The CDR3 has 11 residues. V was shortened by 8 bases and J by 4 bases, with 8 bases between the two germline ends. The germline CDR1 and CDR2 sequences are MDHEN and SYDVKM.

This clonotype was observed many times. The CDR3 loop reads CASSLGNAPDRQFF. The CDR3 DNA reads as TGCGCCAGCAGCTTGGGTAATGCCCCCGATAGGCAGTTCTTC. This chain links TRBV5-1 with TRBJ2-1; D remains unclear. Looked up from germline, CDR1 is SGHRS and CDR2 is YFSETQ. Trimming shortened V by 0 bases and J by 12 bases, and 16 bases separated the two germline ends. The CDR3 is 14 residues long.

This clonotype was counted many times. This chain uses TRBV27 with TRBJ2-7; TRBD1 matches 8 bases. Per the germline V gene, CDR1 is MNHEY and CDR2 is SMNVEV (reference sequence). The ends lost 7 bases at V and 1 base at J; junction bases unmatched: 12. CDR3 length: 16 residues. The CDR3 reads CASNSKGRGRSYEQYF. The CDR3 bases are TGTGCCAGCAACTCAAAGGGCAGGGGGCGGTCCTACGAGCAGTACTTC.

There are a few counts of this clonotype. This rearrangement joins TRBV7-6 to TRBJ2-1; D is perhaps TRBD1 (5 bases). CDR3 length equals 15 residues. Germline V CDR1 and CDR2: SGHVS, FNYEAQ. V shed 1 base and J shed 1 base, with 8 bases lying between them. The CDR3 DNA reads TGTGCCAGCAGCTTAGTTGACAGTTCCTACAATGAGCAGTTCTTC. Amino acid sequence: CASSLVDSSYNEQFF.

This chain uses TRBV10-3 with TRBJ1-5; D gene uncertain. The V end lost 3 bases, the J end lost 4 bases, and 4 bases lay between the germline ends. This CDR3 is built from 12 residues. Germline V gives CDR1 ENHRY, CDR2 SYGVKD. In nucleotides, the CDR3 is TGTGCCATCAGTGACAAAAATCAGCCCCAGCATTTT. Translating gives CAISDKNQPQHF.

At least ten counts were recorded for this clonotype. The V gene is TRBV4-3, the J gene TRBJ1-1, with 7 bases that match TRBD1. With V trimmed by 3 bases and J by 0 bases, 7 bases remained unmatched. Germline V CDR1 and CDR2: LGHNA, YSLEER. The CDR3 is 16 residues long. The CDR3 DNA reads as TGCGCCAGCAGCCAGGCCGGGGACAGAATGAACACTGAAGCTTTCTTT. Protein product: CASSQAGDRMNTEAFF.

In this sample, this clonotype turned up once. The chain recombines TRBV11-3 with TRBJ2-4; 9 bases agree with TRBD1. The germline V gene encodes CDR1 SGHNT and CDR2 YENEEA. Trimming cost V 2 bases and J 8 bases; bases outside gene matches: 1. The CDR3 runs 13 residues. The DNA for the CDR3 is TGTGCCAGCAGCTTAAGGACAGGGGACATTCAGTACTTC. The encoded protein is CASSLRTGDIQYF.

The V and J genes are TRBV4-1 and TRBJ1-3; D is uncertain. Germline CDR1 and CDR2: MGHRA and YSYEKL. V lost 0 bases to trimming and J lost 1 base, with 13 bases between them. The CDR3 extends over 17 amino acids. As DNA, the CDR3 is TGCGCCAGCAGCCAAGATAATACAGTTCTTTCTGGAAACACCATATATTTT. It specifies CASSQDNTVLSGNTIYF.

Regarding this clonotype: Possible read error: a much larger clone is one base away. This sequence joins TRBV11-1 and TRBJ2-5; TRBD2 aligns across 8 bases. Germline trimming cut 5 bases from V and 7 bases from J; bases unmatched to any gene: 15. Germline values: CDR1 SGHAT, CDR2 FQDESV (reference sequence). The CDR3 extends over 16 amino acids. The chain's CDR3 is CASSQPSAGDGGTQYF. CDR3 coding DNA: TGTGCCAGCAGCCAACCCTCAGCGGGAGATGGGGGGACCCAGTACTTC.

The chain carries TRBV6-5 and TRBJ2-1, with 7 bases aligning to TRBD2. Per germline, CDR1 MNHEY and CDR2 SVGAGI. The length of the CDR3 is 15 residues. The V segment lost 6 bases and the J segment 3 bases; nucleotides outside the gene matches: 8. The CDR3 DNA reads TGTGCCAGCAGCCACCCAGGCGGGGGCTACAATGAGCAGTTCTTC. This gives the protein CASSHPGGGYNEQFF.

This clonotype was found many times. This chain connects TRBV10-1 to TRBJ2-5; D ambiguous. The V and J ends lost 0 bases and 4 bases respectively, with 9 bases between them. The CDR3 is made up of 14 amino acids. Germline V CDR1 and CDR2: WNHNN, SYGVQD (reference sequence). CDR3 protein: CASSESGRRETQYF. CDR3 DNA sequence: TGCGCCAGCAGTGAGTCAGGCAGGAGAGAGACCCAGTACTTC.

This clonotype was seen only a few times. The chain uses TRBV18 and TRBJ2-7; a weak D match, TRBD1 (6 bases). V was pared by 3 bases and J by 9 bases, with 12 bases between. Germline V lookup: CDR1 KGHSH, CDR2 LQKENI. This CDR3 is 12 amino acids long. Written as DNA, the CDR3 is TGTGCCAGCTCACCGGAAACAGGGAGGCAGTACTTC. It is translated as CASSPETGRQYF.

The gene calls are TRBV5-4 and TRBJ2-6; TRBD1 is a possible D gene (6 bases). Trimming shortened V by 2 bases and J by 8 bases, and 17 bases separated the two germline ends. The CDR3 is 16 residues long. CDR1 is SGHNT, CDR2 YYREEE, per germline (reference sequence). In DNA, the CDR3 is TGTGCCAGCAGCTTCGATCAGGGGCGTGTACCCAACGTCCTGACTTTC. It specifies CASSFDQGRVPNVLTF.

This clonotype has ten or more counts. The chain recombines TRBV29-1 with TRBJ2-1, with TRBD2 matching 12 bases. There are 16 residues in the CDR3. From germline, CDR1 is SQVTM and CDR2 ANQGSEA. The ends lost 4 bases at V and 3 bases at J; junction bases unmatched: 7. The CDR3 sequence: CSVVPPTSGSYNEQFF. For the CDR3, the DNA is TGCAGCGTTGTCCCTCCGACTAGCGGGAGCTACAATGAGCAGTTCTTC.

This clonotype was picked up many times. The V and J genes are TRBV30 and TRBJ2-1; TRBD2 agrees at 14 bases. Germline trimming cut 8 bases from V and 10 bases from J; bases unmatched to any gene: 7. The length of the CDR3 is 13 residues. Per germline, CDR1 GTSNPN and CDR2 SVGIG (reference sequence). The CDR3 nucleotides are TGTGCCCACCATAGGACTAGCGGGGGGGAGCAGTTCTTC. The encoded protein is CAHHRTSGGEQFF. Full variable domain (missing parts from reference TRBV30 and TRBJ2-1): SQTIHQWPATLVQPVGSPLSLECTVEGTSNPNLYWYRQAAGRGLQLLFYSVGIGQISSEVPQNLSASRPQDRQFILSSKKLLLSDSGFYLCAHHRTSGGEQFFGPGTRLTVL.

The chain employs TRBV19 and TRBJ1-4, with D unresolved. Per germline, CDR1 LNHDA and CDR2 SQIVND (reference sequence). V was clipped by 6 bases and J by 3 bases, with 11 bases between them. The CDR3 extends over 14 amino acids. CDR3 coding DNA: TGTGCCAGTAGACCAAATGGGGCTAATGAAAAACTGTTTTTT. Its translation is CASRPNGANEKLFF. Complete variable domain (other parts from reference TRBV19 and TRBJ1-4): DGGITQSPKYLFRKEGQNVTLSCEQNLNHDAMYWYRQDPGQGLRLIYYSQIVNDFQKGDIAEGYSVSREKKESFPLTVTSAQKNPTAFYLCASRPNGANEKLFFGSGTQLSVL.